Listed here are 10 T cell receptor beta chains from one sample, sequenced in a study of beta chain features in type 1 diabetes. Expressed TCRB transcripts were sequenced, since all the RNA that had been isolated was reverse transcribed. Assay used: immunoSEQ multiplex PCR; TCRdb lists only in-frame clones, some missing. The profile shows roughly 500,000 clones, more than 9.5% of them singletons. Sequenced sample: naive CD4+ T cells from blood. These receptors came from a young woman in good health.

Only a few counts were recorded for this clone. The V and J genes are TRBV7-2 and TRBJ2-3; D remains ambiguous. Germline CDR1 SGHTA, CDR2 FQGNSA. Trimming took 7 bases from V and 3 from J, leaving 11 bases between them. The CDR3 has 13 amino acids. CDR3 residues: CASKGPKTDTQYF. DNA for the CDR3: TGTGCCAGCAAAGGGCCGAAAACAGATACGCAGTATTTT.

This chain uses TRBV9 with TRBJ1-3; D ambiguous. The V and J ends lost 4 bases and 9 bases respectively, with 17 bases between them. The CDR3 extends over 14 amino acids. Germline CDR1 is SGDLS and CDR2 is YYNGEE. The CDR3 coding sequence is TGTGCCAGCAGCCCCGGGAGACCCCTCGGCACCATATATTTT. Translating it yields CASSPGRPLGTIYF.

The chain joins TRBV27 to TRBJ2-7; the D gene is possibly TRBD2 (5 bases). This CDR3 has 15 residues. V shed 7 bases and J shed 0 bases, with 16 bases lying between them. Germline CDR1 reads MNHEY; CDR2 reads SMNVEV (reference sequence). The CDR3 protein is CASMVRAISSYEQYF. In DNA, the CDR3 is TGTGCCAGCATGGTGAGGGCCATTAGCTCCTACGAGCAGTACTTC.

This clone was observed a handful of times. The chain carries TRBV20-1 and TRBJ2-1; a weak D match, TRBD1 (6 bases). Germline V CDR1 and CDR2: DFQATT, SNEGSKA (reference sequence). The CDR3 is 11 amino acids. With 7 bases removed from V and 13 bases from J, the gap between germline ends came to 17 bases. This CDR3 is CSVPGVSQQFF. For the CDR3, the DNA is TGCAGTGTCCCAGGGGTCAGCCAACAGTTCTTC.

This clone was counted only a few times. The J gene is TRBJ2-7, the V gene TRBV4-3; TRBD2 might be the D (5 bases). CDR1 is LGHNA and CDR2 is YSLEER in the germline V gene. This CDR3 spans 15 amino acids. V gave up 4 bases and J gave up 0 bases, with 13 bases separating them. The CDR3 nucleotides are TGCGCCAGCAGCCGGGGAACAGCGGCCTCCTACGAGCAGTACTTC. This gives the protein CASSRGTAASYEQYF.

There are a few counts of this clone. V gene TRBV9 combines with J gene TRBJ1-1; TRBD1 is a possible D gene (5 bases). V was cut by 4 bases and J by 2 bases, with 15 bases left in between. The germline gives CDR1 SGDLS, CDR2 YYNGEE. The CDR3 consists of 15 residues. The CDR3 nucleotides are TGTGCCAGCAGCTCCCAGCTGGGGACCAACACTGAAGCTTTCTTT. It specifies CASSSQLGTNTEAFF.

CDR3 coding DNA: TGTGCCAGCAGCCTAACACCGGGACTGAACTATGGCTACACCTTC. Residues: CASSLTPGLNYGYTF. The chain has TRBV7-2 and TRBJ1-2, with D tentatively TRBD1 (5 bases). Germline V CDR1 and CDR2: SGHTA, FQGNSA. V was pared by 5 bases and J by 2 bases, with 15 bases between. The CDR3 totals 15 residues.

This clone was counted only a few times. J is TRBJ1-2 and V is TRBV13; D is uncertain. CDR1 is PRHDT and CDR2 is FYEKMQ in the germline V gene (reference sequence). The CDR3 is made up of 11 amino acids. The V end was cut by 5 bases, the J end by 1 base, with 2 bases between. CDR3 in amino acids: CASSLNYGYTF. The CDR3 DNA is TGTGCCAGCAGCCTTAACTATGGCTACACCTTC.

CDR3 in DNA: TGTGCCAGTCGGGACCGTCGTAATTCACCCCTCCACTTT. It codes for CASRDRRNSPLHF. J is TRBJ1-6 and V is TRBV6-5; TRBD1 might be the D (5 bases). V lost 9 bases, J lost 6 bases, and 12 bases lay in between. This CDR3 spans 13 amino acids. Germline CDR1 and CDR2: MNHEY and SVGAGI.

Only a few counts were recorded for this clone. The V gene is TRBV4-2, the J gene TRBJ2-5, with a weak D call TRBD1 (5 bases). Germline V lookup: CDR1 LGHNA, CDR2 YNFKEQ. This CDR3 contains 14 residues. Trimming shortened V by 1 base and J by 1 base, and 7 bases separated the two germline ends. This chain's CDR3 is CASSQGQTQETQYF. Here the CDR3 DNA reads TGTGCCAGCAGCCAAGGACAGACCCAAGAGACCCAGTACTTC.